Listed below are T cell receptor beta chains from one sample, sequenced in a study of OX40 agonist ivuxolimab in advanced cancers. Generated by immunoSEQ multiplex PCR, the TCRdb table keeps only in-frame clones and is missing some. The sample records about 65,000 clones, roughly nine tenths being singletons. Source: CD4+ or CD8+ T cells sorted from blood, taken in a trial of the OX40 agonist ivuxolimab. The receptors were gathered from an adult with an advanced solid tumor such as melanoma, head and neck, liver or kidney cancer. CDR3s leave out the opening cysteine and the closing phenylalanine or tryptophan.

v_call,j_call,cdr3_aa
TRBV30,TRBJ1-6,AWKVGGRNRRAPLH
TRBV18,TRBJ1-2,ASSLPRTGGFYGYT
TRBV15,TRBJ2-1,ATYDGLASYNEQF
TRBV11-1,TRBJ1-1,ASSPYRETEAF
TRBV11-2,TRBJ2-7,ASSSQTAYEQY
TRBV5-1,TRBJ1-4,ASREGPTNEKLF
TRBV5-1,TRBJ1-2,ASSLDVLRGVNGYT
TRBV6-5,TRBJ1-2,ASSPLSYDYGYT
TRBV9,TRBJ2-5,ASSPGGGRETQY
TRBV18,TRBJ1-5,ASSRQENQPQH
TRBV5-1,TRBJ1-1,ASSLRTGGDAEAF
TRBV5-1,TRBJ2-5,ASSQGVGVREQY
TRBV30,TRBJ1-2,AWSARQVARSGYT
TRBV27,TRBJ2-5,ASSPGTGEETQY
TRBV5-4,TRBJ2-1,ASSTSSYNEQF
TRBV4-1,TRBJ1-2,ASSQGEDSVYGYT
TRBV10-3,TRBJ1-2,AISESRASNYGYT
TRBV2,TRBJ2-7,ASTRDRYEQY
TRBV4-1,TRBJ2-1,ASSQVRDNPYNEQF
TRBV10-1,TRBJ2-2,ASRGTRNTGELF
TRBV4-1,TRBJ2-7,ASSRGLAGGQFYEQY
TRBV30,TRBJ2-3,ACIKPTSLDTQY
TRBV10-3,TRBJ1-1,AIRDRGNAEAF
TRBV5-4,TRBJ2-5,ASSSWTEETQY
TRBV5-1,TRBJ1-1,ASSFGQGGRNTEAF
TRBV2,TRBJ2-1,ASRAGGGSNEQF
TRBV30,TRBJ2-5,AWSPGTGVTQETQY
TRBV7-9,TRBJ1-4,ASSLGGDSEKLF
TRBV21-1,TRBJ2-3,ASSRRGQGLGDTQY
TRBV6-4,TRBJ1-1,AISSRWFNTEAF
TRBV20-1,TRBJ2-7,SAGRAYEQY
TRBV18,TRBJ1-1,ASSPSGLNTEAF
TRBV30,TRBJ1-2,AWSGQGWYGYT
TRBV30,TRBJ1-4,ACEGGIYEKLF
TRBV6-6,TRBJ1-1,ASSRQYTEAF
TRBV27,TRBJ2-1,ASSPPRGGLTNNEQF
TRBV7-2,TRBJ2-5,ASSLYQETQY
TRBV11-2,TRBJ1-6,ASSVSSGSPLH
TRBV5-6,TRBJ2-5,ASSLRQIQETQY
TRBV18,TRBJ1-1,ASSARQGEAF
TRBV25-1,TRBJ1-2,ASSEPDRSWSYT
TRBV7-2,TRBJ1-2,ASSLGDRGIRHGYT
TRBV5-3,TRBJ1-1,ARSLAPRGLMNTEAF
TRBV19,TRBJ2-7,ASLGGAGTEQY
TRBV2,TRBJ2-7,ASRYTHRDRGSRSYEQY
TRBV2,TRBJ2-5,ASSEEETQY
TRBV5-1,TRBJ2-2,ASSVRQGGTGELF
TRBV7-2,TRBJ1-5,ASSSRGTGDFQPQH
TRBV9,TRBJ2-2,ASSVLRLAGGPETGELF
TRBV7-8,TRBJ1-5,ASSSGTGNQPQH
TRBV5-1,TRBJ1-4,ASSFASGSEKLF
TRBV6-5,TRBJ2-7,ASFRQGGFEQY
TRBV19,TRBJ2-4,ASSIWSGIAKNIQY
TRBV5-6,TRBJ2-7,ASSFTGGSVYEQY
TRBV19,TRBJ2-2,ASNRAGRTGELF